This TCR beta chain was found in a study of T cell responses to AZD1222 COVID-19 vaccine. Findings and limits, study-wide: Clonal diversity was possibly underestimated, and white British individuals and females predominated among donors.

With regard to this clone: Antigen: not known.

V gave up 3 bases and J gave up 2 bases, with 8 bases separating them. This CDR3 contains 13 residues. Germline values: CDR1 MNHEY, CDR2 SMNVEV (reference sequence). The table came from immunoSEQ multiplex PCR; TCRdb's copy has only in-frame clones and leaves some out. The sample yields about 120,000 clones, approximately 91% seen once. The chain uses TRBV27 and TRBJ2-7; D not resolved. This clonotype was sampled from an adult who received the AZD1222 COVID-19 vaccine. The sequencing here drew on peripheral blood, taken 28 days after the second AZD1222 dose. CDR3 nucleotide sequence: TGTGCCAGCAGTTTCCGGCAGACCTACGAGCAGTACTTC. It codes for CASSFRQTYEQYF.